These 3 T cell receptor beta chains came from one sample sequenced in a study of blood T cell repertoires in COVID-19. Data came from immunoSEQ multiplex PCR; TCRdb stores just in-frame clones and leaves some out. Of over 150,000 clones listed, more than 90% are singletons. Input material: peripheral blood. All receptors come from a man in his fifties or sixties with acute or convalescent COVID-19.

The chain uses TRBV9 and TRBJ1-2; 9 positions agree with TRBD1. Germline V gene data show CDR1 as SGDLS and CDR2 as YYNGEE. This CDR3 region has 15 residues. Trimming took 4 bases from V and 2 from J; bases not matched to a gene: 6. In nucleotides, the CDR3 is TGTGCCAGCAGCCCTCCCGGGACAGGGAACTATGGCTACACCTTC. This sequence encodes CASSPPGTGNYGYTF. Based on the CDR3 plus reference TRBV9 and TRBJ1-2, the full variable domain is DSGVTQTPKHLITATGQRVTLRCSPRSGDLSVYWYQQSLDQGLQFLIQYYNGEERAKGNILERFSAQQFPDLHSELNLSSLELGDSALYFCASSPPGTGNYGYTFGSGTRLTVV.

J is TRBJ2-3 and V is TRBV7-2, with 7 bases matching TRBD2. The CDR3 is 15 amino acids. Per the germline V gene, CDR1 is SGHTA and CDR2 is FQGNSA. Germline trimming cut 0 bases from V and 2 bases from J; bases unmatched to any gene: 2. CDR3 region: CASSLAGGFTDTQYF. The CDR3 DNA sequence: TGTGCCAGCAGCTTAGCGGGAGGGTTCACAGATACGCAGTATTTT.

This chain connects TRBV19 to TRBJ1-1, with 10 bases lining up with TRBD1. With 5 bases clipped from V and 5 bases from J, the junction kept 8 bases outside the gene matches. The CDR3 runs to 15 residues. Germline CDR1 LNHDA, CDR2 SQIVND (reference sequence). CDR3 DNA: TGTGCCAGTAGTGGCGACAGGGGGCGGCGAACTGAAGCTTTCTTT. It codes for CASSGDRGRRTEAFF. The variable domain in full, completed from reference TRBV19 and TRBJ1-1, reads DGGITQSPKYLFRKEGQNVTLSCEQNLNHDAMYWYRQDPGQGLRLIYYSQIVNDFQKGDIAEGYSVSREKKESFPLTVTSAQKNPTAFYLCASSGDRGRRTEAFFGQGTRLTVV.